These 23 T cell receptor beta chains share one sample of origin, sequenced in a study of T cells after yellow fever vaccination (dated by TCRdb to about 2019). The treatment or condition label of this sample denotes: live attenuated yellow fever vaccine strain. Receptor libraries were prepared by 5' RACE. TCRdb shows the sequencer as Illumina HiSeq 2500. TCRdb reworked the public reads: Q25 trimming with fastp, MiXCR clone assembly, productive beta chains retained. Rows are combined by CDR3 protein, so each entry shows the most common genes and DNA. In all, the sample holds just under 600,000 distinct CDR3 sequences, and 13% of those were seen once. The ten largest account for over 11% of the sample. This sample comprised PBMCs, obtained on the day of the yellow fever booster vaccination. The receptors were gathered from a man aged 25 to 40 who received the YFV17D yellow fever vaccine.

Only a few counts were recorded for this clonotype. The gene calls are TRBV7-2 and TRBJ2-3; 9 positions match TRBD2. The CDR3 contains 17 residues. Germline CDR1 and CDR2: SGHTA and FQGNSA. Unmatched junction bases numbered 15, after V lost 5 bases and J lost 6 bases. The CDR3 DNA reads as TGTGCCAGCAGCCTAGGACTAGCGCCATTCCAGGGGGATACGCAGTATTTT. Amino acid sequence: CASSLGLAPFQGDTQYF.

V usage is TRBV10-1 and J usage is TRBJ2-2, with D uncertain. Trimming stripped 6 bases from V and 5 bases from J, with 7 bases between. This CDR3 contains 12 residues. Germline values: CDR1 WNHNN, CDR2 SYGVQD (reference sequence). The CDR3 loop reads CASRDLTGELFF. CDR3 sequence (DNA): TGCGCCAGCAGAGACCTTACCGGGGAGCTGTTTTTT.

The chain combines TRBV5-1 with TRBJ1-2; no definite D call. Germline V gene sequence: CDR1 SGHRS, CDR2 YFSETQ. V was trimmed by 0 bases and J by 3 bases, leaving 9 bases between them. The CDR3 is 14 amino acids. The CDR3 protein is CASSLAYNDYGYTF. The CDR3 DNA reads as TGCGCCAGCAGCTTGGCCTACAATGACTATGGCTACACCTTC. Based on the CDR3 plus reference TRBV5-1 and TRBJ1-2, the full variable domain is KAGVTQTPRYLIKTRGQQVTLSCSPISGHRSVSWYQQTPGQGLQFLFEYFSETQRNKGNFPGRFSGRQFSNSRSEMNVSTLELGDSALYLCASSLAYNDYGYTFGSGTRLTVV.

This clonotype was seen more than once but under ten times. This chain links TRBV7-6 with TRBJ2-7, with TRBD2 matching 10 bases. Germline lookup yields CDR1 SGHVS and CDR2 FNYEAQ. This CDR3 has 14 amino acids. The J segment lost 5 bases and the V segment lost 5 bases, leaving 6 bases of the junction unmatched. CDR3 loop: CASSQGTSVDEQYF. CDR3 DNA sequence: TGTGCCAGCAGCCAAGGGACTAGCGTGGACGAGCAGTACTTC.

There are many counts of this clonotype. The CDR3 region has the DNA TGCAGTGCCCTTAACCCTGCCCACACAGATACGCAGTATTTT. This encodes CSALNPAHTDTQYF. This sequence joins TRBV20-1 and TRBJ2-3; D is undetermined. Looked up from germline, CDR1 is DFQATT and CDR2 is SNEGSKA (reference sequence). Trimming pared 6 bases from V and 2 bases from J, leaving 15 bases between. The CDR3 is made up of 14 amino acids.

The chain recombines TRBV5-6 with TRBJ1-5; D is undetermined. Germline V gene sequence: CDR1 SGHDT, CDR2 YYEEEE. The V end was cut by 3 bases, the J end by 4 bases, with 11 bases between. The CDR3 is 14 amino acids. This CDR3 is CASSWGDRNQPQHF. Here the CDR3 DNA reads TGTGCCAGCAGCTGGGGTGATCGGAATCAGCCCCAGCATTTT.

In its sample, this clonotype was seen a few times. The V gene is TRBV20-1, the J gene TRBJ2-2; weak D call: TRBD1 (6 bases). The CDR3 sequence is 14 residues long. Between the trimmed V and J ends, which lost 6 bases and 6 bases, there was a span of 17 bases. Germline values: CDR1 DFQATT, CDR2 SNEGSKA (reference sequence). The CDR3 coding sequence is TGCAGTGCAAAGCCGGGACACGAAGCCGGGGAGCTGTTTTTT. It encodes CSAKPGHEAGELFF.

The chain joins TRBV6-1 to TRBJ2-7; D is unclear. Between the trimmed V and J ends, which lost 4 bases and 5 bases, there was a span of 15 bases. Germline CDR1 and CDR2: MNHNS and SASEGT. The CDR3 runs 14 residues. CDR3 protein: CASSGRNLAHEQYF. CDR3 DNA sequence: TGTGCCAGCAGTGGCAGGAATCTCGCCCACGAGCAGTACTTC.

In its sample, this clonotype was seen a few times. The chain is built from TRBV29-1 and TRBJ1-1; unclear D gene. The V gene's germline CDR1 is SQVTM and CDR2 ANQGSEA. This CDR3 region has 12 residues. Between the trimmed V and J ends, which lost 7 bases and 1 base, there was a span of 10 bases. CDR3 region: CSGRSTNTEAFF. In DNA, the CDR3 is TGCAGCGGCAGGTCCACGAACACTGAAGCTTTCTTT.

This chain links TRBV6-1 with TRBJ2-2; no reliable D call. CDR3 length equals 13 residues. Germline values: CDR1 MNHNS, CDR2 SASEGT. Trimming stripped 6 bases from V and 7 bases from J, with 12 bases between. This CDR3 is CASSRRLGGELFF. The CDR3 nucleotides are TGTGCCAGCAGCCGACGCCTGGGCGGGGAGCTGTTTTTT.

The chain combines TRBV6-2 or TRBV6-3 with TRBJ1-5, with TRBD1 identical over 8 bases. Germline loops: CDR1 MNHEY, CDR2 SVGEGT. With 7 bases clipped from V and 0 bases from J, the junction kept 8 bases outside the gene matches. This CDR3 contains 16 residues. The CDR3 sequence: CASTMTGDYSNQPQHF. Written as DNA, the CDR3 is TGTGCCAGCACCATGACAGGGGACTATAGCAATCAGCCCCAGCATTTT.

This clonotype was found many times. The genes are TRBV20-1 and TRBJ2-7; 8 nucleotides agree with TRBD1. Germline V CDR1 and CDR2: DFQATT, SNEGSKA (reference sequence). The length of the CDR3 is 12 residues. CDR3 sequence reads: CSASGGPYEQYF. DNA of the CDR3: TGCAGCGCCTCAGGGGGCCCGTACGAGCAGTACTTC.

This clonotype showed up just a few times. The V and J genes are TRBV6-2 or TRBV6-3 and TRBJ2-1, with 13 bases lining up with TRBD2. The CDR3 is 13 residues long. Germline V gene data show CDR1 as MNHEY and CDR2 as SVGEGT. The junction had 8 bases not matched to a gene; V was cut back by 6 bases and J by 15 bases. Here the CDR3 DNA reads TGTGCCAGCAGCTCCGGGACTAGCGGGATAAGGTTCTTC. It encodes CASSSGTSGIRFF.

Here the CDR3 reads CSVAWESYEQYF. As DNA, the CDR3 is TGCAGCGTTGCCTGGGAAAGCTACGAGCAGTACTTC. The chain carries TRBV29-1 and TRBJ2-7; D is ambiguous. The germline V and J ends were trimmed by 4 bases and 3 bases, with 10 bases remaining between them. The CDR3 is 12 residues long. Germline-derived CDR1 and CDR2 are SQVTM and ANQGSEA.

The gene calls are TRBV20-1 and TRBJ1-2; the match to TRBD1 covers 8 bases. J was trimmed by 3 bases and V by 6 bases; bases with no gene match: 12. Germline lookup yields CDR1 DFQATT and CDR2 SNEGSKA (reference sequence). The CDR3 length is 15 residues. The CDR3 spells CSALNQGALDYGYTF. In nucleotides, the CDR3 is TGCAGTGCCCTAAACCAGGGGGCGCTTGACTATGGCTACACCTTC.

In this sample, this clonotype turned up a few times. The chain is built from TRBV5-4 and TRBJ2-5, with 8 bases matching TRBD2. CDR1 and CDR2 from the germline V gene are SGHNT and YYREEE (reference sequence). This CDR3 is built from 15 residues. V gave up 6 bases and J gave up 3 bases; unmatched junction bases: 10. CDR3 nucleotide sequence: TGTGCCAGCAAACGGGGGGGCGGGAGAGAAGAGACCCAGTACTTC. Translation: CASKRGGGREETQYF.

The rearrangement joins TRBV20-1 to TRBJ1-6; maybe TRBD1 (5 bases). Trimming shortened V by 6 bases and J by 9 bases, and 15 bases separated the two germline ends. CDR1 and CDR2 from the germline V gene are DFQATT and SNEGSKA (reference sequence). This CDR3 has 13 residues. For the CDR3, the DNA is TGCAGTGCCTGGGGCAGGAGCTTTTCACCCCTCCACTTT. Its protein is CSAWGRSFSPLHF.

This clonotype turned up a few times. The chain has TRBV7-9 and TRBJ2-1, with D possibly being TRBD2 (6 bases). The CDR3 extends over 14 amino acids. V shed 5 bases and J shed 5 bases, with 13 bases lying between them. CDR1 and CDR2 (germline): SEHNR, FQNEAQ (reference sequence). CDR3 nucleotides: TGTGCCAGCAGCCCACAGTGGGAGGACAATGAGCAGTTCTTC. Amino acids: CASSPQWEDNEQFF. Variable domain in full (rest from reference TRBV7-9 and TRBJ2-1): DTGVSQNPRHKITKRGQNVTFRCDPISEHNRLYWYRQTLGQGPEFLTYFQNEAQLEKSRLLSDRFSAERPKGSFSTLEIQRTEQGDSAMYLCASSPQWEDNEQFFGPGTRLTVL.

This chain joins TRBV6-5 and TRBJ2-1, with TRBD1 matching over 7 bases. CDR1 is MNHEY and CDR2 is SVGAGI in the germline V gene. Unmatched junction bases numbered 12, after V lost 4 bases and J lost 0 bases. CDR3 size: 18 residues. CDR3 loop: CASSWGQPRLASYNEQFF. Written as DNA, the CDR3 is TGTGCCAGCAGTTGGGGACAGCCTCGTTTAGCCTCCTACAATGAGCAGTTCTTC.

V gene TRBV14 combines with J gene TRBJ2-3; 7 bases align to TRBD2. CDR3 length: 15 residues. Losses at the gene ends were 3 bases for V and 1 base for J; bases not matched to a gene: 4. The germline V gene has CDR1 SGHDN and CDR2 FVKESK. The CDR3 sequence is CASSQLAGRTDTQYF. As DNA, the CDR3 is TGTGCCAGCAGCCAGTTAGCGGGTCGCACAGATACGCAGTATTTT.

This clonotype has at least ten counts. The V and J genes are TRBV29-1 and TRBJ2-2; the match to TRBD2 covers 10 bases. V gave up 5 bases and J gave up 4 bases; unmatched junction bases: 4. CDR3 length: 14 residues. Germline values: CDR1 SQVTM, CDR2 ANQGSEA. CDR3 protein: CSVPGLASTGELFF. CDR3 nucleotide sequence: TGCAGCGTTCCGGGACTAGCGAGCACCGGGGAGCTGTTTTTT.

A few counts support this clonotype. J is TRBJ2-7 and V is TRBV5-1, with a weak D call TRBD2 (6 bases). The CDR3 runs to 14 residues. Germline V gene lookup returns CDR1 SGHRS and CDR2 YFSETQ. The V gene lost 6 bases and the J gene lost 0 bases, with 13 bases spanning the gap. The CDR3 sequence is CASTAAGSSYEQYF. Here the CDR3 DNA reads TGCGCCAGCACCGCAGCCGGGAGCTCCTACGAGCAGTACTTC.

This clonotype has more than one count but fewer than ten. This chain joins TRBV30 and TRBJ1-5; the match to TRBD1 covers 9 bases. V shed 4 bases, J shed 6 bases, and the junction held 4 bases outside the gene matches. This CDR3 region has 13 residues. Germline loops: CDR1 GTSNPN, CDR2 SVGIG (reference sequence). This CDR3 is CAWTETGGQPQHF. CDR3 sequence (DNA): TGTGCCTGGACGGAGACAGGGGGTCAGCCCCAGCATTTT.